Listed here is a single T cell receptor beta chain. Antigen unknown. The assay used deep level. TCRdb's copy holds only in-frame clones and misses some; the assay was immunoSEQ multiplex PCR. The profile covers hundreds of thousands of clones, with around 97% appearing a single time and around 0.058% taken by the ten largest. Germline loops: CDR1 SGHNT, CDR2 YYREEE (reference sequence). There are 16 residues in the CDR3. The ends were cut back, 0 bases at V and 0 bases at J, with 9 bases in the middle. This entry belongs to a study of shared clonotypes between healthy human individuals. Notes on the study in general: Sampling was confined to blood; repertoires within tissues likely differ. Generally, naive subsets (rather than memory subsets) showed larger estimated richness. In a few donors, about 5% of naive CD4 clonotypes appeared in common.

This chain links TRBV5-4 with TRBJ2-2; D not certain. Sequencing was performed on naive CD4+ T cells sorted from blood. The subset was: CD45RA+ positively selected. The receptor was derived from a woman in her twenties or thirties in good health. CDR3: CASSLARAANTGELFF. CDR3 nucleotide sequence: TGTGCCAGCAGCTTGGCCCGGGCTGCGAACACCGGGGAGCTGTTTTTT.